This T cell receptor beta chain derives from a study of blood T cell repertoires in COVID-19. Study-wide context: Material from acute and convalescent COVID-19 was sourced from the United States, Italy and Spain. T cells, B-cell-depleted T cells, or PBMCs provided the cDNA or gDNA that served as material.

Original analysis: Amplification of reference gene primers was used by the study to estimate nucleated cell counts. The data were produced by immunoSEQ multiplex PCR, yet TCRdb's version contains in-frame clones alone and is incomplete. The V and J calls and clone size were taken over from that table, and D and trimming were inferred from the DNA. The sample yields 130,000 or so clones, roughly four fifths seen once. The clonotype originates from a human donor in a cohort sampled during active COVID-19. The sequencing input was peripheral blood.

This CDR3 is CASSGWTGGNEQYF. The DNA of the CDR3 is TGTGCCAGTAGTGGATGGACAGGGGGCAACGAGCAGTACTTC. The rearrangement uses TRBV19 and TRBJ2-7; 11 nucleotides line up with TRBD1. Germline V CDR1 and CDR2: LNHDA, SQIVND (reference sequence). After removal of 5 bases from V and 5 bases from J, the junction contained 5 bases not matched to a gene. The CDR3 is made up of 14 amino acids.